This passage covers 12 T cell receptor beta chains from one sample sequenced in a study of OX40 agonist ivuxolimab in advanced cancers. The assay was immunoSEQ multiplex PCR, and TCRdb's table has in-frame clones only and misses some. There are some 41,000 clones in the sample; around 83% occur only once, and about a sixth lies in the top ten. Sequenced here: CD4+ or CD8+ T cells sorted from blood, sampled in a trial of the OX40 agonist ivuxolimab. These receptors all stem from an adult with an advanced solid tumor such as melanoma, head and neck, liver or kidney cancer.

The chain carries TRBV5-4 and TRBJ2-1; D gene unclear. Germline V gene sequence: CDR1 SGHNT, CDR2 YYREEE (reference sequence). V lost 0 bases and J 0 bases, leaving 7 bases between the germline ends. This CDR3 is built from 15 residues. CDR3 loop: CASSLGQSSYNEQFF. Here the CDR3 DNA reads TGTGCCAGCAGCTTGGGCCAGAGCTCCTACAATGAGCAGTTCTTC.

The rearrangement joins TRBV4-3 to TRBJ2-7; 8 positions match TRBD1. The CDR3 totals 16 residues. V lost 1 base to trimming and J lost 2 bases; unmatched junction nucleotides: 7. Germline-derived CDR1 and CDR2 are LGHNA and YSLEER. CDR3 DNA sequence: TGCGCCAGCAGCCAAGGACAGGGGAATTCCGCCTACGAGCAGTACTTC. It encodes CASSQGQGNSAYEQYF.

This sequence joins TRBV18 and TRBJ1-1, with TRBD1 matching 8 bases. The V gene end was trimmed by 6 bases and the J gene end by 3 bases; junction bases not matched to a gene: 9. The length of the CDR3 is 15 residues. Germline CDR1 reads KGHSH; CDR2 reads LQKENI. CDR3 sequence: CASSPRQGMDTEAFF. DNA for the CDR3: TGTGCCAGCTCGCCTCGACAGGGGATGGACACTGAAGCTTTCTTT.

The rearrangement uses TRBV4-2 and TRBJ2-7; the D gene is possibly TRBD1 (5 bases). Germline values: CDR1 LGHNA, CDR2 YNFKEQ. V shed 2 bases and J shed 6 bases, with 11 bases lying between them. There are 13 residues in the CDR3. CDR3 in amino acids: CASSQRQGGEQYF. Here the CDR3 DNA reads TGTGCCAGCAGCCAAAGGCAGGGCGGCGAGCAGTACTTC.

The J gene is TRBJ1-1, the V gene TRBV4-3; D possibly corresponds to TRBD1 (6 bases). Germline V gene lookup returns CDR1 LGHNA and CDR2 YSLEER. With 3 bases removed from V and 4 bases from J, the gap between germline ends came to 15 bases. This CDR3 comprises 15 residues. The CDR3: CASSQKQGGLTEAFF. Here the CDR3 DNA reads TGCGCCAGCAGCCAGAAACAGGGAGGACTCACTGAAGCTTTCTTT.

The gene calls are TRBV27 and TRBJ2-1, with TRBD2 matching 14 bases. J lost 15 bases, V lost 3 bases, and 4 bases had no gene match. Germline CDR1 MNHEY, CDR2 SMNVEV (reference sequence). The length of the CDR3 is 13 residues. The CDR3 coding sequence is TGTGCCAGCAGTTTGGGACTAGCGGGAGTAAGGTTCTTC. Protein product: CASSLGLAGVRFF.

This clone was picked up a small number of times. The chain carries TRBV7-9 and TRBJ1-1, with D possibly being TRBD1 (5 bases). This CDR3 has 12 amino acids. Trimming removed 6 bases from V and 3 bases from J, with 8 bases in between. The germline gives CDR1 SEHNR, CDR2 FQNEAQ (reference sequence). CDR3: CASRTGDTEAFF. The CDR3 DNA reads TGTGCCAGCAGAACAGGTGACACTGAAGCTTTCTTT.

The sample holds one count of this clone. The chain recombines TRBV28 with TRBJ1-6, with D possibly TRBD1 on 5 matching bases. This CDR3 is 13 amino acids long. Germline CDR1 is MDHEN and CDR2 is SYDVKM. Trimming removed 2 bases from V and 14 bases from J, with 13 bases in between. CDR3 sequence: CASSLGQGRTLHF. DNA of the CDR3: TGTGCCAGCAGTTTAGGGCAGGGTAGAACCCTCCACTTT.

The chain uses TRBV7-5 and TRBJ1-5; TRBD1 is the table's D call, not checked against the DNA. TRBV7-5 is marked as a pseudogene. The CDR3 length is 16 residues. The CDR3, as DNA: TGTGCCAGAAGCTTAGGAACCAGGGCCCCCCCTGGGCGCCAGCATTTT. It codes for CARSLGTRAPPGRQHF.

The rearrangement uses TRBV7-2 and TRBJ1-3; D not certain. Per the germline V gene, CDR1 is SGHTA and CDR2 is FQGNSA. The CDR3 loop spans 15 amino acids. Trimming took 5 bases from V and 2 from J, leaving 13 bases between them. In nucleotides, the CDR3 is TGTGCCAGCAGCGTCGTGTGGGGAACTGGAAACACCATATATTTT. It translates to CASSVVWGTGNTIYF.

The rearrangement joins TRBV7-6 to TRBJ2-5; no definite D call. CDR1 SGHVS and CDR2 FNYEAQ come from the germline V gene. Trimming shortened V by 1 base and J by 12 bases, and 15 bases separated the two germline ends. The CDR3 covers 13 residues. The CDR3 protein is CASSLVPTGSEYF. CDR3 sequence (DNA): TGTGCCAGCAGCTTAGTCCCCACCGGTTCAGAGTACTTC.

The J gene is TRBJ1-5, the V gene TRBV4-3; D unclear. Germline V lookup: CDR1 LGHNA, CDR2 YSLEER. V was cut by 0 bases and J by 9 bases, with 12 bases left in between. CDR3 length: 14 amino acids. This chain's CDR3 is CASSQEPAEGPQHF. The CDR3 coding sequence is TGCGCCAGCAGCCAAGAACCGGCGGAGGGGCCCCAGCATTTT.